The rows below give T cell receptor beta chains drawn from one sample of a study of OX40 agonist ivuxolimab in advanced cancers. Clones were read by immunoSEQ multiplex PCR, and TCRdb kept only the in-frame ones, dropping some. Of fewer than 90,000 clones listed, 85% to 90% were seen once; the top ten hold less than 3%. The source material was CD4+ or CD8+ T cells sorted from blood, sampled in a trial of the OX40 agonist ivuxolimab. All receptors come from an adult with an advanced solid tumor such as melanoma, head and neck, liver or kidney cancer. Each CDR3 is given with its conserved first and last residue. A D gene is named only where the DNA matches it firmly. Not all rows give a size; the values are once, few, many and, for expanded clones, a class.

d_call j_call cdr3_length clone_size v_call cdr3_aa cdr3_nt
NA TRBJ2-1 13 NA TRBV27 CASRPHGPNEQFF TGTGCCAGCAGACCCCACGGACCCAATGAGCAGTTCTTC
NA TRBJ2-5 20 NA TRBV5-1 CASSLPLTGGKGVHQETQYF TGCGCCAGCAGCTTACCCCTGACAGGAGGCAAGGGGGTTCACCAAGAGACCCAGTACTTC
TRBD2 TRBJ2-3 18 few TRBV7-9 CASSFLAGGPLGTDTQYF TGTGCCAGCAGCTTCCTAGCGGGGGGGCCTTTAGGCACAGATACGCAGTATTTT
NA TRBJ2-5 15 NA TRBV27 CASSPGTRERETQYF TGTGCCAGCAGTCCCGGGACCCGAGAGAGAGAGACCCAGTACTTC
TRBD1 TRBJ1-3 15 NA TRBV6-5 CASSWDRDSGNTIYF TGTGCCAGCAGTTGGGACAGAGACTCTGGAAACACCATATATTTT
NA TRBJ1-1 16 NA TRBV10-3 CAISESARGGGTEAFF TGTGCCATCAGTGAGTCCGCCCGGGGAGGGGGCACTGAAGCTTTCTTT
TRBD2 TRBJ2-5 20 NA TRBV4-1 CASSQEGPGLAGGPRVTQYF TGCGCCAGCAGCCAAGAAGGGCCGGGACTAGCGGGGGGGCCGAGGGTGACCCAGTACTTC
TRBD1 TRBJ2-3 14 NA TRBV29-1 CSVAPQGAKDTQYF TGCAGCGTTGCCCCACAGGGGGCGAAAGATACGCAGTATTTT
TRBD1 TRBJ1-4 14 NA TRBV6-5 CASRPGGFGEKLFF TGTGCCAGCAGGCCAGGGGGATTTGGGGAAAAACTGTTTTTT
NA TRBJ1-2 12 NA TRBV7-3 CASSLQSYGYTF TGTGCCAGCAGCTTACAAAGCTATGGCTACACCTTC
NA TRBJ1-4 13 once TRBV29-1 CSVANRANEKLFF TGCAGCGTTGCTAACCGGGCGAATGAAAAACTGTTTTTT
TRBD1 TRBJ1-5 15 NA TRBV19 CASSSGTGDAQPQHF TGTGCCAGTAGCTCCGGGACAGGCGACGCTCAGCCCCAGCATTTT
TRBD1 TRBJ1-3 15 NA TRBV7-2 CASSLAWDSGNTIYF TGTGCCAGCAGCTTAGCCTGGGACAGTGGAAACACCATATATTTT
NA TRBJ2-2 15 NA TRBV19 CASSSSFGNTGELFF TGTGCCAGTAGTTCGAGCTTTGGGAACACCGGGGAGCTGTTTTTT
TRBD1 TRBJ2-5 15 NA TRBV19 CASSIEGTGGSTQYF TGTGCCAGTAGTATAGAAGGGACAGGGGGCTCGACCCAGTACTTC
NA TRBJ1-6 12 NA TRBV19 CASSHFNSPLHF TGTGCCAGTAGTCATTTTAATTCACCCCTCCACTTT
TRBD1 TRBJ2-1 17 NA TRBV7-2 CASSLAGVGQGGNEQFF TGTGCCAGCAGCTTAGCGGGCGTGGGACAGGGGGGGAATGAGCAGTTCTTC
TRBD2 TRBJ2-3 13 NA TRBV10-3 CATSGGGTDTQYF TGTGCCACTAGCGGGGGCGGCACAGATACGCAGTATTTT
NA TRBJ1-3 16 NA TRBV4-3 CASSQEQGPPGNTIYF TGCGCCAGCAGCCAAGAACAGGGACCGCCTGGAAACACCATATATTTT
NA TRBJ2-2 15 once TRBV5-8 CASSLQGGDTGELFF TGTGCCAGCAGCTTGCAGGGGGGGGACACCGGGGAGCTGTTTTTT
NA TRBJ1-4 17 NA TRBV4-3 CASSQAVRREWGEKLFF TGCGCCAGCAGCCAAGCGGTCCGTAGAGAGTGGGGTGAAAAACTGTTTTTT
TRBD2 TRBJ2-3 16 NA TRBV7-2 CASSFSSGGTSPKQYF TGTGCCAGCAGCTTCTCTAGCGGGGGGACCTCACCGAAGCAGTATTTT
NA TRBJ2-6 13 NA TRBV25-1 CASTHSGANVLTF TGTGCCAGCACTCACTCTGGGGCCAACGTCCTGACTTTC
NA TRBJ1-1 14 NA TRBV6-5 CASRQAIMNTEAFF TGTGCCAGCAGGCAGGCAATAATGAACACTGAAGCTTTCTTT
TRBD1 TRBJ1-3 15 NA TRBV28 CASRPPGQVGNTIYF TGTGCCAGCAGGCCTCCGGGACAGGTGGGAAACACCATATATTTT
NA TRBJ1-2 15 NA TRBV30 CAWNLPVKVLYGYTF TGTGCCTGGAACCTCCCCGTTAAGGTACTCTATGGCTACACCTTC
NA TRBJ1-2 15 NA TRBV28 CASSLSDIIQGGYTF TGTGCCAGCAGTTTATCGGACATCATTCAGGGAGGCTACACCTTC
NA TRBJ2-3 14 NA TRBV2 CASLDSTSTDTQYF TGTGCCAGCCTGGACTCTACTAGCACAGATACGCAGTATTTT
NA TRBJ1-6 13 NA TRBV30 CAWGNENNSPLHF TGTGCCTGGGGCAATGAGAACAATTCACCCCTCCACTTT
TRBD1 TRBJ2-2 16 NA TRBV7-9 CASKGRQGNTAGELFF TGTGCCAGCAAAGGGAGACAGGGAAATACCGCCGGGGAGCTGTTTTTT
NA TRBJ2-5 14 NA TRBV5-6 CASSPPRSEETQYF TGTGCCAGCAGCCCCCCCCGCAGCGAAGAGACCCAGTACTTC
NA TRBJ1-2 14 NA TRBV28 CASSLPVDSYGYTF TGTGCCAGCAGTTTACCTGTGGATAGCTATGGCTACACCTTC
TRBD1 TRBJ2-6 17 NA TRBV28 CASRPGQGYSGANVLTF TGTGCCAGCAGACCGGGACAGGGCTACTCTGGGGCCAACGTCCTGACTTTC
NA TRBJ1-6 13 NA TRBV7-3 CASSSDYNSPLHF TGTGCCAGCAGCTCCGACTATAATTCACCCCTCCACTTT
TRBD1 TRBJ1-6 15 once TRBV6-1 CASSELQGAYSPLHF TGTGCCAGCAGTGAACTGCAGGGGGCTTACTCACCCCTCCACTTT
TRBD2 TRBJ2-1 16 NA TRBV11-3 CASSLGVAGGSNEQFF TGTGCCAGCAGCTTAGGGGTAGCGGGGGGAAGCAATGAGCAGTTCTTC